Below, 5 T cell receptor beta chains from the same sample are listed, as sequenced in a study of cytomegalovirus exposure and HLA in healthy donors. Using immunoSEQ multiplex PCR, the repertoire was profiled, and TCRdb retains in-frame clones only, with some absent. This table holds about 64,000 clones, 80% to 90% found once. Material for sequencing was PBMCs. The receptors were gathered from a woman in her late teens or twenties in good health and CMV-seronegative.

The CDR3 region is CASSRETGGEKLFF. The CDR3 region has the DNA TGTGCCAGCAGCCGAGAGACAGGGGGGGAAAAACTGTTTTTT. The V call is TRBV11-2, the J call TRBJ1-4; 9 positions agree with TRBD1. Looked up from germline, CDR1 is SGHAT and CDR2 is FQNNGV. J lost 8 bases, V lost 5 bases, and 6 bases had no gene match. The CDR3 sequence is 14 residues long.

This clone was detected only a few times. The rearrangement links TRBV25-1 to TRBJ1-6; D ambiguous. V lost 4 bases and J lost 8, with 15 bases in between. The germline gives CDR1 MGHDK, CDR2 SYGVNS. The length of the CDR3 is 15 residues. The CDR3 DNA is TGTGCCAGCAGTGCCACCGGGAAAATGGATTCACCCCTCCACTTT. Its translation is CASSATGKMDSPLHF.

Here the CDR3 DNA reads TGTGCCAGCAGTAGTCCTCCGGGGATCCCCTCCTACAATGAGCAGTTCTTC. Its protein product is CASSSPPGIPSYNEQFF. The chain joins TRBV6-9 to TRBJ2-1; D is perhaps TRBD2 (5 bases). This CDR3 spans 17 amino acids. V lost 5 bases and J lost 0, with 17 bases in between. CDR1 MNHGY and CDR2 SVAAGI come from the germline V gene.

The chain joins TRBV5-6 to TRBJ1-5, with D tentatively TRBD1 (5 bases). The germline V and J ends were trimmed by 4 bases and 3 bases, with 11 bases remaining between them. This CDR3 contains 14 residues. From germline, CDR1 is SGHDT and CDR2 YYEEEE. The CDR3 DNA reads as TGTGCCAGCAGCGGCGGCGGGGCCAATCAGCCCCAGCATTTT. As protein: CASSGGGANQPQHF.

The chain recombines TRBV5-1 with TRBJ2-3; TRBD1 matches at 11 bases. The CDR3 runs 16 residues. V lost 1 base, J lost 5 bases, and 6 bases stayed unmatched. Germline lookup yields CDR1 SGHRS and CDR2 YFSETQ. CDR3 sequence (DNA): TGCGCCAGCAGCTTGTTTGGACAGGGGGCGAAAGATACGCAGTATTTT. Translated, it gives CASSLFGQGAKDTQYF.